These 13 T cell receptor beta chains share one sample of origin, sequenced in a study of cytomegalovirus exposure and HLA in healthy donors. 13 Jbeta primers and 60 Vbeta primers were used for the PCR. The assay was immunoSEQ multiplex PCR, and TCRdb's table has in-frame clones only and misses some. The data show 150,000 to 200,000 clones, about 80% seen once. The sample taken for sequencing was PBMCs. The receptor source for this set is a woman in her twenties or thirties in good health and CMV-seronegative.

The V and J genes are TRBV28 and TRBJ2-6; TRBD2 matches 7 bases. CDR1 MDHEN and CDR2 SYDVKM come from the germline V gene. This CDR3 region has 15 residues. With V trimmed by 2 bases and J by 2 bases, 0 bases remained unmatched. CDR3 in amino acids: CASSLAGAGANVLTF. In DNA form, the CDR3 reads TGTGCCAGCAGTTTAGCGGGGGCTGGGGCCAACGTCCTGACTTTC.

The chain carries TRBV2 and TRBJ1-5; 10 positions agree with TRBD1. The CDR3 has 15 residues. V was pared by 6 bases and J by 1 base, with 3 bases of the junction left unmatched. Germline CDR1 and CDR2: SNHLY and FYNNEI. The CDR3: CASRGDRGSNQPQHF. CDR3 sequence (DNA): TGTGCCAGCAGGGGGGACAGGGGAAGCAATCAGCCCCAGCATTTT.

This clone came up a few times. This chain links TRBV7-6 with TRBJ2-5, with TRBD2 matching 7 bases. The V gene end was trimmed by 5 bases and the J gene end by 4 bases; junction bases not matched to a gene: 13. From germline, CDR1 is SGHVS and CDR2 FNYEAQ. The CDR3 runs 16 residues. The CDR3 spells CASSLASGSGGETQYF. Written as DNA, the CDR3 is TGTGCCAGCAGCCTCGCTAGCGGCAGCGGTGGAGAGACCCAGTACTTC.

The chain employs TRBV4-1 and TRBJ1-5, with TRBD1 identical over 8 bases. Germline CDR1 is MGHRA and CDR2 is YSYEKL. The CDR3 contains 13 residues. V dropped 6 bases and J dropped 7; count of bases not matched to a gene: 5. The CDR3 region is CASSRTGFQPQHF. The CDR3, as DNA: TGCGCCAGCAGTCGGACAGGGTTCCAGCCCCAGCATTTT.

The genes are TRBV11-1 and TRBJ2-1; a possible D gene is TRBD2 (5 bases). Looked up from germline, CDR1 is SGHAT and CDR2 is FQDESV (reference sequence). The CDR3 loop spans 11 amino acids. V was cut by 1 base and J by 13 bases, with 8 bases left in between. Here the CDR3 reads CASSLGRGQFF. The DNA for the CDR3 is TGTGCCAGCAGCTTAGGACGGGGACAGTTCTTC.

V gene TRBV4-3 combines with J gene TRBJ1-3; 7 nucleotides line up with TRBD1. CDR3 size: 18 residues. Looked up from germline, CDR1 is LGHNA and CDR2 is YSLEER. V trimming: 4 bases; J trimming: 3 bases; junction bases outside the gene matches: 15. The CDR3: CASSRGGAGTGSGNTIYF. For the CDR3, the DNA is TGCGCCAGCAGCCGAGGGGGCGCAGGGACGGGGAGTGGAAACACCATATATTTT.

This clone was recorded only once. This chain joins TRBV7-2 and TRBJ2-7; weak D call: TRBD2 (5 bases). Germline V lookup: CDR1 SGHTA, CDR2 FQGNSA. Trimming took 5 bases from V and 2 from J, leaving 13 bases between them. CDR3 size: 14 residues. DNA of the CDR3: TGTGCCAGCAGCCTCACCCCGGGGACCTACGAGCAGTACTTC. It is translated as CASSLTPGTYEQYF. Full variable domain (missing parts from reference TRBV7-2 and TRBJ2-7): GAGVSQSPSNKVTEKGKDVELRCDPISGHTALYWYRQSLGQGLEFLIYFQGNSAPDKSGLPSDRFSAERTGGSVSTLTIQRTQQEDSAVYLCASSLTPGTYEQYFGPGTRLTVT.

The sample holds one count of this clone. This chain uses TRBV9 with TRBJ1-3, with 8 bases fitting TRBD1. This CDR3 contains 15 residues. J was trimmed by 2 bases and V by 5 bases; bases with no gene match: 6. Germline V gives CDR1 SGDLS, CDR2 YYNGEE. CDR3 sequence reads: CASRAGQGPGNTIYF. The DNA for the CDR3 is TGTGCCAGCAGAGCCGGACAGGGCCCTGGAAACACCATATATTTT.

The chain combines TRBV11-2 with TRBJ1-3; no firm D call. CDR1 is SGHAT, CDR2 FQNNGV, per germline. Trimming stripped 1 base from V and 1 base from J, with 8 bases between. There are 15 residues in the CDR3. CDR3 sequence: CASSLVTGSGNTIYF. In DNA form, the CDR3 reads TGTGCCAGCAGCTTAGTGACTGGTTCTGGAAACACCATATATTTT.

This rearrangement joins TRBV25-1 to TRBJ2-5, with 8 bases lining up with TRBD2. The ends lost 1 base at V and 2 bases at J; junction bases unmatched: 12. This CDR3 is 18 amino acids long. Germline V gene sequence: CDR1 MGHDK, CDR2 SYGVNS. This CDR3 is CASSEFGRLASLQETQYF. In nucleotides, the CDR3 is TGTGCCAGCAGTGAATTTGGCCGACTAGCGAGTCTACAAGAGACCCAGTACTTC.

This clone turned up a few times. The chain combines TRBV15 with TRBJ2-3, with 11 bases identical to TRBD2. The CDR3 totals 16 residues. Losses at the gene ends were 0 bases for V and 2 bases for J; bases not matched to a gene: 1. Looked up from germline, CDR1 is LNHNV and CDR2 is YYDKDF (reference sequence). The chain's CDR3 is CATSRETSGDTDTQYF. The CDR3 DNA is TGTGCCACCAGCAGAGAGACTAGCGGGGACACAGATACGCAGTATTTT.

In this sample, this clone turned up once. The rearrangement links TRBV6-5 to TRBJ2-5, with 9 nucleotides matching TRBD1. The CDR3 loop spans 15 amino acids. Germline values: CDR1 MNHEY, CDR2 SVGAGI. V dropped 4 bases and J dropped 5; count of bases not matched to a gene: 8. The CDR3: CASSLGQGVSETQYF. CDR3 sequence (DNA): TGTGCCAGCAGTTTGGGACAGGGTGTTTCGGAGACCCAGTACTTC.

J is TRBJ2-7 and V is TRBV5-6, with 11 positions matching TRBD2. CDR1 SGHDT and CDR2 YYEEEE come from the germline V gene. V shed 3 bases, J shed 0 bases, and the junction held 2 bases outside the gene matches. The CDR3 consists of 15 residues. In DNA form, the CDR3 reads TGTGCCAGCAGCTCTAGCGGGGGGTACTCCTACGAGCAGTACTTC. Translation: CASSSSGGYSYEQYF.